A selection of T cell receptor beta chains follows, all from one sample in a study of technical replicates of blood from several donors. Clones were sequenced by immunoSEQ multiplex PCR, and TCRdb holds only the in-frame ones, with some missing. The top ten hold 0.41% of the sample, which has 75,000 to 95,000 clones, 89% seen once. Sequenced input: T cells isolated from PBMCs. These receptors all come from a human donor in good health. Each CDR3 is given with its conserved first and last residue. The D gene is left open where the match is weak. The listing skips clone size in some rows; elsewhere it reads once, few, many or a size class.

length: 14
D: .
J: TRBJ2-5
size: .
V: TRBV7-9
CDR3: CASSSPRYQETQYF
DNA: TGTGCCAGCAGCTCTCCCCGTTACCAAGAGACCCAGTACTTC

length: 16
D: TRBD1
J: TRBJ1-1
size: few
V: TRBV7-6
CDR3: CASSSQDRGRNTEAFF
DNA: TGTGCCAGCAGCTCCCAGGACAGGGGTAGGAACACTGAAGCTTTCTTT

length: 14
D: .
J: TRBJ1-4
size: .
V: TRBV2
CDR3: CASIQGSVNEKLFF
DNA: TGTGCCAGCATTCAGGGGTCGGTTAATGAAAAACTGTTTTTT

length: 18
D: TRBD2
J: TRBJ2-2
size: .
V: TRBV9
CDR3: CASSVAGLAGAGTGELFF
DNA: TGTGCCAGCAGCGTAGCCGGACTAGCGGGAGCGGGCACCGGGGAGCTGTTTTTT

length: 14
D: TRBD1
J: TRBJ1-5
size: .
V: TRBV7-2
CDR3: CASSLGQGAWPQHF
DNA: TGTGCCAGCAGCTTAGGACAGGGGGCATGGCCCCAGCATTTT

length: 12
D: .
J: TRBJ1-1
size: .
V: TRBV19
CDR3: CASTLQNTEAFF
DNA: TGTGCCAGCACTCTTCAGAACACTGAAGCTTTCTTT

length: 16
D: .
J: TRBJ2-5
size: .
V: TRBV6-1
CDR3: CASSESPNRLQETQYF
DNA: TGTGCCAGCAGTGAATCCCCTAACAGATTACAAGAGACCCAGTACTTC

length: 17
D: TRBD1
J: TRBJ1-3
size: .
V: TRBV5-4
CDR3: CASSRTGADPSGNTIYF
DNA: TGTGCCAGCAGTCGGACAGGGGCGGACCCCTCTGGAAACACCATATATTTT

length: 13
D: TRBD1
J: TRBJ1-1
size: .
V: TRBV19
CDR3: CASNRQGHTEAFF
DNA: TGTGCCAGTAATAGACAGGGACACACTGAAGCTTTCTTT

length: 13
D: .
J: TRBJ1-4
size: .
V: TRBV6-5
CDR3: CASRTGGNEKLFF
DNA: TGTGCCAGCAGGACAGGAGGAAATGAAAAACTGTTTTTT

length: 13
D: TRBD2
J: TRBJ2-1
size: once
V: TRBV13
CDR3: CASVERGHNEQFF
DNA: TGTGCCAGCGTGGAGCGGGGACACAATGAGCAGTTCTTC

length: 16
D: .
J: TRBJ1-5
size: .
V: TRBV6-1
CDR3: CASSEVGGFSNQPQHF
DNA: TGTGCCAGCAGTGAAGTGGGGGGGTTTAGCAATCAGCCCCAGCATTTT

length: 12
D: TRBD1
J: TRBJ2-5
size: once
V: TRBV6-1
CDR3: CASSADSGQADF
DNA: TGTGCCAGCAGTGCCGATTCGGGACAGGCCGACTTC

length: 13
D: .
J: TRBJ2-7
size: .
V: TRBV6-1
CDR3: CASKIGHHYEQYF
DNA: TGTGCCAGCAAGATCGGACACCACTACGAGCAGTACTTC

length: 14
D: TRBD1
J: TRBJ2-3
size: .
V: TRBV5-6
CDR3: CASSLDQGEDTQYF
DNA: TGTGCCAGCAGCTTGGACCAGGGGGAAGATACGCAGTATTTT

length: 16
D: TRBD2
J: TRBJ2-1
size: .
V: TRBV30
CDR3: CAWSIGLAGTYNEQFF
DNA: TGTGCCTGGAGTATCGGACTAGCGGGAACCTACAATGAGCAGTTCTTC

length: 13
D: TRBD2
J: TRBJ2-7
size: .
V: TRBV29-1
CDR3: CSYNTGTSDEQYF
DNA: TGCAGCTACAATACCGGGACTAGCGACGAGCAGTACTTC

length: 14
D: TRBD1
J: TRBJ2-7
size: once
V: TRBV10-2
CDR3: CASSGGQGTNEQYF
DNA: TGCGCCAGCAGTGGAGGACAGGGGACGAACGAGCAGTACTTC

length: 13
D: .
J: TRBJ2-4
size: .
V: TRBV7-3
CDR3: CASSSTGLGIQYF
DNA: TGTGCCAGCAGCTCGACGGGACTTGGTATTCAGTACTTC

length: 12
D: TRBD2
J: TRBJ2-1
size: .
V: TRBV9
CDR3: CASSGLASEQFF
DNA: TGTGCCAGCAGCGGACTAGCCAGTGAGCAGTTCTTC

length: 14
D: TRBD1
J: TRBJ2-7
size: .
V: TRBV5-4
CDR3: CASSFTGGAYEQYF
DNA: TGTGCCAGCAGCTTCACAGGGGGCGCGTACGAGCAGTACTTC

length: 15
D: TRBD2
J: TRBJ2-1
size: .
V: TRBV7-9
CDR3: CASSPGLAGGDEQFF
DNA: TGTGCCAGCAGCCCAGGACTAGCGGGAGGAGATGAGCAGTTCTTC

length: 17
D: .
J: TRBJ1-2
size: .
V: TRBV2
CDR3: CASSEALHGGGVSGYTF
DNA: TGTGCCAGCAGTGAAGCGCTTCATGGTGGGGGCGTCAGTGGCTACACCTTC

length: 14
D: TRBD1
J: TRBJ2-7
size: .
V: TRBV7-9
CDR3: CASSSPGQGYEQYF
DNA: TGTGCCAGCAGCTCTCCGGGACAGGGATACGAGCAGTACTTC

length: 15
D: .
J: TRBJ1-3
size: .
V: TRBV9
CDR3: CASSVTDGSGNTIYF
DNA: TGTGCCAGCAGCGTGACTGATGGCTCTGGAAACACCATATATTTT

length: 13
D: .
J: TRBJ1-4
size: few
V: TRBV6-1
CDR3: CASVFTAGSKLFF
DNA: TGTGCCAGCGTATTTACAGCAGGGTCTAAACTGTTTTTT

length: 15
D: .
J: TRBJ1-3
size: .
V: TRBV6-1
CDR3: CASSETPGAGNTIYF
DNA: TGTGCCAGCAGCGAGACTCCAGGGGCTGGAAACACCATATATTTT

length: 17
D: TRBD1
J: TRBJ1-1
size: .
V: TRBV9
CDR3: CASSVGWGYRGGTEAFF
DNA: TGTGCCAGCAGCGTAGGGTGGGGGTACAGGGGTGGCACTGAAGCTTTCTTT

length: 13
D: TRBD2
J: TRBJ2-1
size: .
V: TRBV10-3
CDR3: CAIQLAGTNEQFF
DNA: TGTGCCATCCAACTAGCGGGGACCAATGAGCAGTTCTTC

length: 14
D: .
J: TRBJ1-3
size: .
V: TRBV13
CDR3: CASSLAGSGNTIYF
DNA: TGTGCCAGCAGCTTAGCAGGGTCTGGAAACACCATATATTTT

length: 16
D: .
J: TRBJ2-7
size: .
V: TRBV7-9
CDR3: CASSLPAVTGTYEQYF
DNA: TGTGCCAGCAGCTTACCCGCTGTGACAGGTACCTACGAGCAGTACTTC

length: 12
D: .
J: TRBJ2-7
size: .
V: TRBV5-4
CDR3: CASSDSTYEQYF
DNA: TGTGCCAGCAGCGACTCCACCTACGAGCAGTACTTC

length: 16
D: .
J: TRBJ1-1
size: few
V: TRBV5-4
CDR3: CASSLEGSGPNTEAFF
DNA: TGTGCCAGCAGCTTGGAAGGTTCAGGGCCGAACACTGAAGCTTTCTTT

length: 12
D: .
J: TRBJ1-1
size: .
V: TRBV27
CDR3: CASRHFNTEAFF
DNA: TGTGCCAGCCGACACTTTAACACTGAAGCTTTCTTT

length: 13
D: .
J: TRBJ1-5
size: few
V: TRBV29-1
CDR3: CSVEAGPGTPQHF
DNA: TGCAGCGTTGAGGCGGGGCCAGGTACGCCCCAGCATTTT

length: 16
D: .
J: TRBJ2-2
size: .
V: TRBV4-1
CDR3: CASSQTGFTGTGELFF
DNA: TGCGCCAGCAGCCAAACAGGGTTTACGGGCACCGGGGAGCTGTTTTTT

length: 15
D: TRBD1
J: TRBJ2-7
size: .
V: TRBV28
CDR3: CASSLIGGASYEQYF
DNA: TGTGCCAGCAGTTTAATAGGGGGCGCCTCCTACGAGCAGTACTTC

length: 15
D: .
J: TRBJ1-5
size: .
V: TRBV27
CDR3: CASSLRGYSNQPQHF
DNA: TGTGCCAGCAGTTTACGAGGATATAGCAATCAGCCCCAGCATTTT

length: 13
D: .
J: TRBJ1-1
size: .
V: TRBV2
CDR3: CASYRALNTEAFF
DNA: TGTGCCAGCTACAGGGCTTTGAACACTGAAGCTTTCTTT

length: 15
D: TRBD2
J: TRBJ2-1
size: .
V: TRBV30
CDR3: CAWSVSLAVNNEQFF
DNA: TGTGCCTGGAGTGTGAGTCTAGCGGTTAACAATGAGCAGTTCTTC

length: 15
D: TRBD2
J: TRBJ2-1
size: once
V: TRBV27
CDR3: CASSLFSGSYNEQFF
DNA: TGTGCCAGCAGTTTATTTAGCGGGAGTTACAATGAGCAGTTCTTC

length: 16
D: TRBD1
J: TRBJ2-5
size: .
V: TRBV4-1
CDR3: CASSQGDRGVEETQYF
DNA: TGCGCCAGCAGCCAAGGGGACAGGGGTGTGGAAGAGACCCAGTACTTC

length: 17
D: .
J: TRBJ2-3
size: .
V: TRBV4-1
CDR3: CASSHPSTRFGTDTQYF
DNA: TGCGCCAGCAGCCATCCAAGTACTAGATTTGGCACAGATACGCAGTATTTT

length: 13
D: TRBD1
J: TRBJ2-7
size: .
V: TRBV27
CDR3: CASIDRGFNEQYF
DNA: TGTGCCAGCATCGACAGGGGGTTCAACGAGCAGTACTTC